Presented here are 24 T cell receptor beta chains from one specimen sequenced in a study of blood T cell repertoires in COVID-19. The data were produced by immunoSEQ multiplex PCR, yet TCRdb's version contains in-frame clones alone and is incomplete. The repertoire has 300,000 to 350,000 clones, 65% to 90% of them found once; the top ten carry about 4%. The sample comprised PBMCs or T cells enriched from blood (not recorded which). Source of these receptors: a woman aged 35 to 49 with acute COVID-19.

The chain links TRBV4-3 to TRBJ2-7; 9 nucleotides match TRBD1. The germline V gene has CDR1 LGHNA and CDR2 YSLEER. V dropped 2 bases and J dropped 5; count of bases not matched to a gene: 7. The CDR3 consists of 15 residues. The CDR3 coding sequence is TGCGCCAGCAGCCAACAGTACGGGACAGGGCACGAGCAGTACTTC. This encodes CASSQQYGTGHEQYF.

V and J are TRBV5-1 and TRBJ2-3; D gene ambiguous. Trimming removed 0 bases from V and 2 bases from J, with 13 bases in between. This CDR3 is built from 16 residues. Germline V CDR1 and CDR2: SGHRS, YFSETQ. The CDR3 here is CASSLDNGRFTDTQYF. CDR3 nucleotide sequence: TGCGCCAGCAGCTTGGATAATGGCAGGTTCACAGATACGCAGTATTTT.

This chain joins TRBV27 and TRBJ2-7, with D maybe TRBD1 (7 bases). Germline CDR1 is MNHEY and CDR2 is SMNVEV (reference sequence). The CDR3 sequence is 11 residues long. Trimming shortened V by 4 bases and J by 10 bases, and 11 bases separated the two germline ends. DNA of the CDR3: TGTGCCAGCAGTTCCAGGGGGGATCAGTACTTC. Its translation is CASSSRGDQYF.

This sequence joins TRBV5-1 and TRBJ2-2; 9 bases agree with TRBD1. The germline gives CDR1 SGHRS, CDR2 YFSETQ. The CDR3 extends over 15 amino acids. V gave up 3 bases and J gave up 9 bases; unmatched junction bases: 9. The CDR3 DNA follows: TGCGCCAGCAGCTCCACAGGGGGCGGAAGCAGGGAGCTGTTTTTT. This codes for CASSSTGGGSRELFF.

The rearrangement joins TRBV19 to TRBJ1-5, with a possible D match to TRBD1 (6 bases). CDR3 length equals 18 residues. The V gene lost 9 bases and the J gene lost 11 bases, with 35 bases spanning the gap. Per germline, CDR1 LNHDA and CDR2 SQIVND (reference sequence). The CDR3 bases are TGTGCCAGCGAAGCTTACTTGGACAGACCAATTAAGCAATCAGCCCAGCATTTT. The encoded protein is CASEAYLDRPIKQSAQHF.

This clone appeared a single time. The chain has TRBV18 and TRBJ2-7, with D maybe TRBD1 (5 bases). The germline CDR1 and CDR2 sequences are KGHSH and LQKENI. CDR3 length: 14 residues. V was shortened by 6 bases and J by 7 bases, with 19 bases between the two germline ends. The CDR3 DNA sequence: TGTGCCAGCTCGTCTGGGGCGGAATCCAGGGAGCAGTACTTC. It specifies CASSSGAESREQYF. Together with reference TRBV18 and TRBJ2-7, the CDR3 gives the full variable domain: NAGVMQNPRHLVRRRGQEARLRCSPMKGHSHVYWYRQLPEEGLKFMVYLQKENIIDESGMPKERFSAEFPKEGPSILRIQQVVRGDSAAYFCASSSGAESREQYFGPGTRLTVT.

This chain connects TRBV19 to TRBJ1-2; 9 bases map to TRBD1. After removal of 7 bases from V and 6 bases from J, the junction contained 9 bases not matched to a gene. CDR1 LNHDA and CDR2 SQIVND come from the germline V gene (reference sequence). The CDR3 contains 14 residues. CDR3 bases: TGTGCCAGTACCTCGGACAGGGGAGGTCATGGCTACACCTTC. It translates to CASTSDRGGHGYTF.

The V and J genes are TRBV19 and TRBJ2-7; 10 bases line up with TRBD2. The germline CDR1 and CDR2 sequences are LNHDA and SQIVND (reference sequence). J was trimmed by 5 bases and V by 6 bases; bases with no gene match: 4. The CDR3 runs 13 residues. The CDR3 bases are TGTGCCAGTAGGCCTAGCGGGAGACACGAGCAGTACTTC. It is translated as CASRPSGRHEQYF. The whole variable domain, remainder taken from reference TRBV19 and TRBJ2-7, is DGGITQSPKYLFRKEGQNVTLSCEQNLNHDAMYWYRQDPGQGLRLIYYSQIVNDFQKGDIAEGYSVSREKKESFPLTVTSAQKNPTAFYLCASRPSGRHEQYFGPGTRLTVT.

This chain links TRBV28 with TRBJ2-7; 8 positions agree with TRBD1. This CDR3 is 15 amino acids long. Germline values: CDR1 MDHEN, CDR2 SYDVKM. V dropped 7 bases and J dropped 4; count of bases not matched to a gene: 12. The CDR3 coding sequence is TGTGCCAGCACCGTCCCATCAGGGGGCGTTTACGAGCAGTACTTC. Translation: CASTVPSGGVYEQYF.

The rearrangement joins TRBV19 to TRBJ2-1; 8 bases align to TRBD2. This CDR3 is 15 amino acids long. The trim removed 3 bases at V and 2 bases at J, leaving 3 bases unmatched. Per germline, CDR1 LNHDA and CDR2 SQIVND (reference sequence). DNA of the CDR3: TGTGCCAGTAGTATCCCAGCGGGAGCCTACAATGAGCAGTTCTTC. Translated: CASSIPAGAYNEQFF. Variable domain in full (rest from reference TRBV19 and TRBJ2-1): DGGITQSPKYLFRKEGQNVTLSCEQNLNHDAMYWYRQDPGQGLRLIYYSQIVNDFQKGDIAEGYSVSREKKESFPLTVTSAQKNPTAFYLCASSIPAGAYNEQFFGPGTRLTVL.

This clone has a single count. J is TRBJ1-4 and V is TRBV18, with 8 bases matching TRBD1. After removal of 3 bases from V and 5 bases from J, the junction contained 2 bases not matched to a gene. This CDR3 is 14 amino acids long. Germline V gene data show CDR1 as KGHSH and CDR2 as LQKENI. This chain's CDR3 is CASSPTGANEKLFF. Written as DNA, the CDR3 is TGTGCCAGCTCACCGACAGGGGCAAATGAAAAACTGTTTTTT.

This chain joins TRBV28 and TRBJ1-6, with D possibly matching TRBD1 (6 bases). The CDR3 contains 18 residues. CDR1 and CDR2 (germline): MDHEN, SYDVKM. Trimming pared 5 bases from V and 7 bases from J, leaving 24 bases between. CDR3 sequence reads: CASSPIVGGGVWNSPLHF. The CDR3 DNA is TGTGCCAGCAGTCCCATCGTCGGTGGGGGCGTTTGGAATTCACCCCTCCACTTT. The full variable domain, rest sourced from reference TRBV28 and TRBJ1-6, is DVKVTQSSRYLVKRTGEKVFLECVQDMDHENMFWYRQDPGLGLRLIYFSYDVKMKEKGDIPEGYSVSREKKERFSLILESASTNQTSMYLCASSPIVGGGVWNSPLHFGNGTRLTVT.

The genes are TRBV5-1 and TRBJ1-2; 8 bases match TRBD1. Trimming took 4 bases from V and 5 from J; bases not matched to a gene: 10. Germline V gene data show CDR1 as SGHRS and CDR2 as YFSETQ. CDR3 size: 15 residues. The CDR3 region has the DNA TGCGCCAGCAGCGCGACAGGGGCAACGTCTTATGGCTACACCTTC. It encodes CASSATGATSYGYTF.

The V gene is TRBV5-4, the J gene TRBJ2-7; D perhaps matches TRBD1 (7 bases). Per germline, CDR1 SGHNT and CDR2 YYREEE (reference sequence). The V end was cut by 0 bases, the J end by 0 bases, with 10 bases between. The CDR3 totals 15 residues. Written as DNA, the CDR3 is TGTGCCAGCAGCTTGGCAGGGGGGAGCTCCTACGAGCAGTACTTC. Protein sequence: CASSLAGGSSYEQYF.

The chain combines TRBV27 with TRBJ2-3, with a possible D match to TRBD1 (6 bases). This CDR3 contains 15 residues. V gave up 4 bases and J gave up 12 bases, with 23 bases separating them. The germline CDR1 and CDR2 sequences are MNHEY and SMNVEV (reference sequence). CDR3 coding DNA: TGTGCCAGCAGTTCCACCCTCCTGACAGGACCTAATCAGTATTTT. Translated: CASSSTLLTGPNQYF.

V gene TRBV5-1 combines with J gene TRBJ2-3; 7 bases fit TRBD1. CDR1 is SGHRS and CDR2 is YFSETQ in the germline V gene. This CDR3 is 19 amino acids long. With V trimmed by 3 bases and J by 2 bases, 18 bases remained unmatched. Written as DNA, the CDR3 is TGCGCCAGCAGCTCCGGATGGCTGGCCGGGACAGACGACACAGATACGCAGTATTTT. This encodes CASSSGWLAGTDDTDTQYF. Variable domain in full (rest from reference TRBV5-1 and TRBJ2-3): KAGVTQTPRYLIKTRGQQVTLSCSPISGHRSVSWYQQTPGQGLQFLFEYFSETQRNKGNFPGRFSGRQFSNSRSEMNVSTLELGDSALYLCASSSGWLAGTDDTDTQYFGPGTRLTVL.

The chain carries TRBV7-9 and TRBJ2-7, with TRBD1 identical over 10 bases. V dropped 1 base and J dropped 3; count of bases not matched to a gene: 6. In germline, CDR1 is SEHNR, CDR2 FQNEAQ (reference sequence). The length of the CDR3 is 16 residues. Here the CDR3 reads CASSLGGQGGFYEQYF. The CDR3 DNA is TGTGCCAGCAGCTTAGGTGGACAGGGGGGGTTCTACGAGCAGTACTTC.

This CDR3 is CASSQAGRDGYTF. The CDR3 bases are TGTGCCAGCAGCCAAGCGGGGAGGGATGGCTACACCTTC. The genes are TRBV4-2 and TRBJ1-2; D ambiguous. Trimming removed 1 base at V and 6 bases at J, with 9 bases between. The CDR3 runs 13 residues. In germline, CDR1 is LGHNA, CDR2 YNFKEQ.

This chain's CDR3 is CAANLKEDTEAFF. The CDR3 DNA sequence: TGTGCCGCAAACCTGAAAGAGGACACTGAAGCTTTCTTT. The chain carries TRBV10-3 and TRBJ1-1; D is ambiguous. Trimming took 11 bases from V and 3 from J, leaving 16 bases between them. Germline CDR1 ENHRY, CDR2 SYGVKD. This CDR3 has 13 amino acids.

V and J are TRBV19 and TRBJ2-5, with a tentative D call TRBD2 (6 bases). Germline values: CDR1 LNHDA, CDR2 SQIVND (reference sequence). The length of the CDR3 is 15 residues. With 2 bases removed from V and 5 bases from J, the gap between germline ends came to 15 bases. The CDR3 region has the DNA TGTGCCAGTAGTATAAACGGGGGACCCCCTGAGACCCAGTACTTC. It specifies CASSINGGPPETQYF.

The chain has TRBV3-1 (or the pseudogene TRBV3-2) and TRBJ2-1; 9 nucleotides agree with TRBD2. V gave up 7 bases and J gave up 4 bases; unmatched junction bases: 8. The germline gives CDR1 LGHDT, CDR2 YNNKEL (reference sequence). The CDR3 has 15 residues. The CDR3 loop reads CASKISGGLYNEQFF. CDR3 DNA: TGTGCCAGCAAAATTAGCGGGGGACTTTACAATGAGCAGTTCTTC.

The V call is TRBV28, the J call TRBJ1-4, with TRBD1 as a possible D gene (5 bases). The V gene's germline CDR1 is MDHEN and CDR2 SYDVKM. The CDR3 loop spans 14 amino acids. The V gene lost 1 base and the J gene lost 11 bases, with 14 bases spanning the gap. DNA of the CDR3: TGTGCCAGCAGTTTATTCGTGGGTTCAGGGAAACTGTTTTTT. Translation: CASSLFVGSGKLFF.

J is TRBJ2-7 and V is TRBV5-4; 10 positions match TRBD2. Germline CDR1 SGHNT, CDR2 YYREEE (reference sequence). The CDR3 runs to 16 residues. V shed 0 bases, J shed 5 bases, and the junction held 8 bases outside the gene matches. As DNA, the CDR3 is TGTGCCAGCAGCTTGGGAGGAGCGGGGGGGTTGCACGAGCAGTACTTC. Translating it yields CASSLGGAGGLHEQYF. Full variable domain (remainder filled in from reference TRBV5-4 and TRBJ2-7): ETGVTQSPTHLIKTRGQQVTLRCSSQSGHNTVSWYQQALGQGPQFIFQYYREEENGRGNFPPRFSGLQFPNYSSELNVNALELDDSALYLCASSLGGAGGLHEQYFGPGTRLTVT.

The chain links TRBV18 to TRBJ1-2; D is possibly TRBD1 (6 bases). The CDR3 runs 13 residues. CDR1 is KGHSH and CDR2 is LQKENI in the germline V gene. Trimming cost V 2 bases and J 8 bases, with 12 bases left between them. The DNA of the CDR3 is TGTGCCAGCTCACCATTAAGGGGGTACGGCTACACCTTC. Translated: CASSPLRGYGYTF. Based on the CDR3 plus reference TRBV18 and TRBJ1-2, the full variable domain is NAGVMQNPRHLVRRRGQEARLRCSPMKGHSHVYWYRQLPEEGLKFMVYLQKENIIDESGMPKERFSAEFPKEGPSILRIQQVVRGDSAAYFCASSPLRGYGYTFGSGTRLTVV.